Presented here are 15 T cell receptor beta chains from one specimen sequenced in a study of identical twins. TCRdb itself ran the 5' RACE reads through MiXCR, one entry per CDR3 protein. Of around 250,000 distinct CDR3 sequences listed, roughly 7% are singletons. The same specimen was also included in a second study, on yellow fever vaccine responses in identical twins.

Sequenced material: memory (CD45RO+) T cells sorted from blood. The receptors here all came from a woman aged 18-29 years in good health.

This clonotype has more than one count but fewer than ten. V and J are TRBV5-1 and TRBJ2-6, with D unresolved. Germline V lookup: CDR1 SGHRS, CDR2 YFSETQ. The CDR3 length is 17 residues. Trimming cost V 0 bases and J 2 bases, with 12 bases left between them. CDR3 DNA sequence: TGCGCCAGCAGCTTGGTTGCAGGTTTGGCTGGGGCCAACGTCCTGACTTTC. Translation gives CASSLVAGLAGANVLTF. Based on the CDR3 plus reference TRBV5-1 and TRBJ2-6, the full variable domain is KAGVTQTPRYLIKTRGQQVTLSCSPISGHRSVSWYQQTPGQGLQFLFEYFSETQRNKGNFPGRFSGRQFSNSRSEMNVSTLELGDSALYLCASSLVAGLAGANVLTFGAGSRLTVL.

This clonotype was recorded many times. The J gene is TRBJ2-3, the V gene TRBV12-3 or TRBV12-4, with D tentatively TRBD2 (5 bases). V gave up 2 bases and J gave up 3 bases, with 9 bases separating them. This CDR3 comprises 14 residues. CDR3 DNA sequence: TGTGCCAGCAGTTTAACTAGTACGACAGATACGCAGTATTTT. Translation: CASSLTSTTDTQYF.

This clonotype was counted at least ten times. The rearrangement links TRBV29-1 to TRBJ1-1, with D possibly matching TRBD1 (6 bases). CDR1 and CDR2 from the germline V gene are SQVTM and ANQGSEA. The CDR3 runs to 13 residues. V lost 6 bases to trimming and J lost 1 base, with 12 bases between them. The CDR3 is CSVVRGTNTEAFF. The CDR3 region has the DNA TGCAGCGTCGTTAGGGGGACGAACACTGAAGCTTTCTTT.

This clonotype was recorded at least ten times. The chain recombines TRBV18 with TRBJ1-4; D call uncertain. The CDR3 has 15 residues. Germline V CDR1 and CDR2: KGHSH, LQKENI. V lost 1 base and J lost 11, with 17 bases in between. CDR3 sequence: CASSPRKSSSEKLFF. The CDR3 DNA sequence: TGTGCCAGCTCACCACGTAAATCCTCCAGCGAGAAACTGTTTTTT.

This clonotype was counted ten times or more. This chain connects TRBV9 to TRBJ2-1; D might be TRBD2 (5 bases). V lost 4 bases, J lost 10 bases, and 18 bases lay in between. Germline V gives CDR1 SGDLS, CDR2 YYNGEE. The CDR3 has 14 residues. This CDR3 is CASSPRLPPGEQFF. DNA for the CDR3: TGTGCCAGCAGCCCGAGACTCCCCCCGGGGGAGCAGTTCTTC.

A note on this clonotype: A much larger clone is a single base away; this may be a read error. This chain connects TRBV7-9 to TRBJ2-6, with D possibly TRBD2 on 5 matching bases. The germline V gene has CDR1 SEHNR and CDR2 FQNEAQ (reference sequence). The CDR3 has 16 residues. This chain's CDR3 is CAGSLKEDSGANVLTF. The CDR3 nucleotides read TGTGCCGGCAGCCTAAAGGAGGACTCTGGGGCCAACGTCCTGACTTTC.

The chain combines TRBV20-1 with TRBJ2-7; D may be TRBD2 (5 bases). Germline CDR1 DFQATT, CDR2 SNEGSKA (reference sequence). V lost 2 bases, J lost 0 bases, and 14 bases lay in between. The CDR3 is 15 amino acids. This CDR3 is CSARSTTGISYEQYF. The DNA of the CDR3 is TGCAGTGCTAGATCGACTACTGGAATCTCCTACGAGCAGTACTTC.

This chain uses TRBV20-1 with TRBJ2-3, with D possibly matching TRBD2 (5 bases). In germline, CDR1 is DFQATT, CDR2 SNEGSKA (reference sequence). The CDR3 extends over 16 amino acids. Trimming pared 1 base from V and 0 bases from J, leaving 14 bases between. CDR3 DNA sequence: TGCAGTGCTAGAGCCACTAGAAAACCTAGCACAGATACGCAGTATTTT. This codes for CSARATRKPSTDTQYF.

In this sample, this clonotype turned up a few times. The chain has TRBV20-1 and TRBJ1-2; the D gene is possibly TRBD1 (5 bases). Germline V gene sequence: CDR1 DFQATT, CDR2 SNEGSKA (reference sequence). CDR3 size: 16 residues. Trimming removed 6 bases from V and 8 bases from J, with 28 bases in between. The CDR3 sequence: CSAPAPSRDFLFGYTF. The DNA of the CDR3 is TGCAGTGCCCCAGCCCCGTCGCGGGACTTTCTATTCGGCTACACCTTC.

This clonotype was observed many times. The chain joins TRBV20-1 to TRBJ2-1, with 10 nucleotides matching TRBD1. CDR1 is DFQATT, CDR2 SNEGSKA, per germline (reference sequence). J was trimmed by 8 bases and V by 6 bases; bases with no gene match: 10. The CDR3 sequence is 14 residues long. The CDR3: CSANRQGAVDEQFF. The CDR3, as DNA: TGCAGTGCCAACAGACAGGGGGCGGTGGATGAGCAGTTCTTC.

There are many counts of this clonotype. CDR3 in amino acids: CASSEELNQPQHF. In nucleotides, the CDR3 is TGTGCCAGCAGTGAGGAGCTCAATCAGCCCCAGCATTTT. V gene TRBV6-1 combines with J gene TRBJ1-5; D is uncertain. Germline CDR1 reads MNHNS; CDR2 reads SASEGT. Trimming took 3 bases from V and 3 from J, leaving 6 bases between them. The CDR3 has 13 residues.

This clonotype was counted a few times. The chain recombines TRBV4-2 with TRBJ1-2; D unclear. The germline CDR1 and CDR2 sequences are LGHNA and YNFKEQ. This CDR3 region has 13 residues. V was pared by 0 bases and J by 4 bases, with 6 bases between. CDR3 sequence: CASSQDLLYGYTF. The CDR3 DNA reads TGTGCCAGCAGCCAAGATCTCCTCTATGGCTACACCTTC.

This clonotype was found many times. The rearrangement uses TRBV3-1 and TRBJ2-1; possibly TRBD1 for D (6 bases). The germline CDR1 and CDR2 sequences are LGHDT and YNNKEL (reference sequence). V lost 4 bases and J lost 6, with 10 bases in between. This CDR3 is 13 amino acids long. The CDR3 sequence: CASSRTEFNEQFF. CDR3 bases: TGTGCCAGCAGCCGGACAGAGTTCAATGAGCAGTTCTTC.

This clonotype showed up just a few times. The gene calls are TRBV20-1 and TRBJ2-3, with D perhaps TRBD1 (5 bases). Per germline, CDR1 DFQATT and CDR2 SNEGSKA (reference sequence). Trimming cost V 1 base and J 2 bases, with 13 bases left between them. The CDR3 length is 15 residues. The CDR3: CSARGTRQSTDTQYF. The CDR3 bases are TGCAGTGCTAGAGGGACAAGGCAATCCACAGATACGCAGTATTTT.

This clonotype was detected a few times. The V call is TRBV5-6, the J call TRBJ1-2, with TRBD1 identical over 9 bases. Germline trimming cut 2 bases from V and 6 bases from J; bases unmatched to any gene: 8. The CDR3 covers 15 residues. Germline V gene sequence: CDR1 SGHDT, CDR2 YYEEEE. The CDR3 loop reads CASSLSTGGYNGYTF. CDR3 DNA: TGTGCCAGCAGCTTAAGCACAGGGGGCTACAATGGCTACACCTTC.